This TCR beta chain emerged from a study of T cell responses to AZD1222 COVID-19 vaccine. Whole-study context: Second doses at about 4 or about 12 weeks were pooled. General study results and limits: Among AZD1222 vaccinees, only six were seropositive at baseline. Among spike-specific TCRs, nearly half reportedly target unmutated variant regions.

Clones were sequenced by immunoSEQ multiplex PCR, and TCRdb holds only the in-frame ones, with some missing. The sample carries 130,000 or so clones, around 90% recorded once. As for this clone: Its antigen is undetermined.

The TCR sequence derives from an adult in good health. The source was peripheral blood, collected on day 0 of AZD1222 vaccination.

The CDR3 protein is CASSEKYTEAFF. The DNA of the CDR3 is TGTGCCAGCAGTGAGAAGTACACTGAAGCTTTCTTT. This chain uses TRBV6-1 with TRBJ1-1; D unresolved. Germline V gene lookup returns CDR1 MNHNS and CDR2 SASEGT. Trimming removed 3 bases from V and 3 bases from J, with 5 bases in between. The CDR3 spans 12 residues.